One and the same sample provided the 6 T cell receptor beta chains below, sequenced in a study of blood T cells in healthy people across ages. The authors ran a second PCR of roughly 7 to 11 cycles using a sample-barcoded 5' primer and a J-beta primer mix. Each CDR3 protein gets one entry after TCRdb re-called the 5' RACE reads with MiXCR. Here the sample spans nearly 800,000 distinct CDR3 sequences, about 25% being singletons. The same sample was also studied in work on T cells of mothers and their children.

The sequencing input was blood. Receptors were obtained from a boy younger than 18 in good health.

The chain joins TRBV18 to TRBJ2-3; possible D gene TRBD1, 6 bases. From germline, CDR1 is KGHSH and CDR2 LQKENI. Trimming stripped 3 bases from V and 4 bases from J, with 14 bases between. This CDR3 comprises 15 residues. In nucleotides, the CDR3 is TGTGCCAGCTCACCCCCGACAGGTGGAGCAGATACGCAGTATTTT. Translated: CASSPPTGGADTQYF.

This rearrangement joins TRBV6-6 to TRBJ1-3, with D possibly being TRBD1 (5 bases). Germline values: CDR1 MNHNY, CDR2 SVGAGI (reference sequence). Between the trimmed V and J ends, which lost 5 bases and 11 bases, there was a span of 22 bases. The CDR3 spans 15 residues. The CDR3 protein is CASSHGGPLRMPIYF. CDR3 in DNA: TGTGCCAGCAGTCACGGGGGACCCCTCAGAATGCCCATATATTTT.

Remarks on this clonotype: An end of the junction differs from the germline gene, which may be a read error. The chain joins TRBV29-1 to TRBJ2-5, with 9 bases aligning to TRBD1. Germline loops: CDR1 SQVTM, CDR2 ANQGSEA. The CDR3 is 17 amino acids. Here the CDR3 reads CSVAYGTGQETQEAQYF. As DNA, the CDR3 is TGCAGCGTTGCCTACGGGACAGGGCAAGAGACTCAAGAGGCCCAGTACTTC.

This clonotype has ten or more counts. The junction and the germline gene differ at one end; a read error may be behind it. The rearrangement links TRBV27 to TRBJ2-7, with D possibly matching TRBD2 (5 bases). The CDR3 runs to 13 residues. CDR1 and CDR2 from the germline V gene are MNHEY and SMNVEV (reference sequence). CDR3 in amino acids: CASSPGVGYEQYF. CDR3 sequence (DNA): TGCGCCAGCAGCCCCGGGGTGGGCTACGAGCAGTACTTC.

This clonotype was observed a few times. The chain is built from TRBV2 and TRBJ2-7; 7 bases are a match to TRBD1. Germline trimming cut 9 bases from V and 3 bases from J; bases unmatched to any gene: 11. There are 14 residues in the CDR3. Germline CDR1 SNHLY, CDR2 FYNNEI. CDR3 in amino acids: CASSETGLIYEQYF. CDR3 coding DNA: TGTGCCAGTTCCGAGACAGGGTTAATCTACGAGCAGTACTTC.

This chain connects TRBV7-3 to TRBJ2-6; D unresolved. Trimming removed 4 bases from V and 4 bases from J, with 11 bases in between. CDR1 SGHTA and CDR2 FQGTGA come from the germline V gene. This CDR3 contains 15 residues. The CDR3 DNA sequence: TGTGCCAGCAGCTCCGATACTAAGGGGGCCAACGTCCTGACTTTC. Translated: CASSSDTKGANVLTF.